This T cell receptor beta chain was sequenced in a study of shared clonotypes between healthy human individuals. CD4+ cell separation produced CD45RA+ naive and CD45RA-negative memory subsets. CDR1 is GTSNPN, CDR2 SVGIG, per germline (reference sequence). The CDR3 spans 12 residues. Trimming removed 1 base from V and 8 bases from J, with 11 bases in between. The data were produced by immunoSEQ multiplex PCR, yet TCRdb's version contains in-frame clones alone and is incomplete. The sample lists more than 2 million clones; nearly 97% were seen once. This sequence joins TRBV30 and TRBJ1-2; D is uncertain. Material for sequencing was naive CD4+ T cells sorted from blood. Subset defined: CD45RA+ positively selected. The clonotype originates from a young man in good health. The CDR3 loop is CAWSGQVGGYTF. CDR3 coding DNA: TGTGCCTGGAGTGGGCAGGTCGGGGGCTACACCTTC.